A single sample gave rise to the 27 T cell receptor beta chains below, sequenced in a study of identical twins. TCRdb fed the 5' RACE reads into MiXCR, producing one record per CDR3 protein. The sample carries hundreds of thousands of distinct CDR3 sequences, more than 6.5% recorded once. The sample was also reused in another study, on yellow fever vaccine responses in identical twins.

The specimen was PBMCs. All receptors derive from a woman aged 18 to 35 in good health.

This rearrangement joins TRBV4-3 to TRBJ2-7; no clear D. The CDR3 contains 13 residues. CDR1 and CDR2 from the germline V gene are LGHNA and YSLEER. V shed 0 bases and J shed 5 bases, with 8 bases lying between them. The DNA of the CDR3 is TGCGCCAGCAGCCAAGATTCTAGGCACGAGCAGTACTTC. It encodes CASSQDSRHEQYF.

This chain connects TRBV12-3 or TRBV12-4 to TRBJ2-6; 8 positions match TRBD1. V was clipped by 6 bases and J by 1 base; unmatched bases: 11. CDR3 length: 18 amino acids. CDR3: CASSLPDRGSSGANVLTF. CDR3 nucleotide sequence: TGTGCCAGCAGCCTACCAGACAGGGGAAGTTCTGGGGCCAACGTCCTGACTTTC.

The chain is built from TRBV6-1 and TRBJ2-5; 9 bases agree with TRBD2. Germline V gives CDR1 MNHNS, CDR2 SASEGT. After removal of 7 bases from V and 5 bases from J, the junction contained 8 bases not matched to a gene. The CDR3 length is 14 residues. The CDR3 nucleotides are TGTGCCAGCACTCTGCGGGGGGGCCGGGAGACCCAGTACTTC. Residues: CASTLRGGRETQYF.

The table lists this clonotype with many counts. The chain recombines TRBV6-1 with TRBJ2-4; perhaps D is TRBD1 or TRBD2 (6 bases each). Trimming stripped 6 bases from V and 2 bases from J, with 11 bases between. Germline CDR1 is MNHNS and CDR2 is SASEGT. The CDR3 length is 14 residues. The CDR3 is CASRRGASKNIQYF. DNA for the CDR3: TGTGCCAGCAGAAGGGGGGCGTCCAAAAACATTCAGTACTTC.

The sample holds many counts of this clonotype. The gene calls are TRBV4-3 and TRBJ2-5, with D hard to call. V was shortened by 11 bases and J by 5 bases, with 18 bases between the two germline ends. CDR1 LGHNA and CDR2 YSLEER come from the germline V gene. The CDR3 covers 13 residues. Here the CDR3 reads CAVQGLARETQYF. DNA of the CDR3: TGCGCCGTCCAAGGATTAGCCAGGGAGACCCAGTACTTC.

This clonotype came up a few times. The CDR3 region has the DNA TGCGCCAGCAGCTTTGGACAGGGGGTAATCTACAATGAGCAGTTCTTC. It is translated as CASSFGQGVIYNEQFF. The chain combines TRBV5-1 with TRBJ2-1, with 10 bases that match TRBD1. CDR1 and CDR2 (germline): SGHRS, YFSETQ. The junction had 5 bases not matched to a gene; V was cut back by 2 bases and J by 3 bases. The CDR3 contains 16 residues.

The gene calls are TRBV7-9 and TRBJ2-3; D unclear. The CDR3 is made up of 16 amino acids. The germline V gene has CDR1 SEHNR and CDR2 FQNEAQ (reference sequence). V was trimmed by 5 bases and J by 0 bases, leaving 15 bases between them. The CDR3 region has the DNA TGTGCCAGCAGCCCGATAGTTACAACCAGCACAGATACGCAGTATTTT. Protein product: CASSPIVTTSTDTQYF.

This clonotype was observed a handful of times. V and J are TRBV4-3 and TRBJ2-2; 13 bases match TRBD2. CDR3 size: 18 residues. CDR1 is LGHNA and CDR2 is YSLEER in the germline V gene. Trimming cost V 0 bases and J 3 bases; bases outside gene matches: 4. CDR3 in amino acids: CASSQDRGLAGYTGELFF. In DNA form, the CDR3 reads TGCGCCAGCAGCCAAGATCGGGGACTAGCGGGATACACCGGGGAGCTGTTTTTT.

There are many counts of this clonotype. The chain uses TRBV7-9 and TRBJ1-5; D unresolved. Germline V gives CDR1 SEHNR, CDR2 FQNEAQ (reference sequence). The CDR3 has 13 amino acids. The V and J ends lost 1 base and 3 bases respectively, with 4 bases between them. CDR3 coding DNA: TGTGCCAGCAGCTTAGAAGACAATCAGCCCCAGCATTTT. Its protein product is CASSLEDNQPQHF.

This clonotype was observed a handful of times. The chain is built from TRBV20-1 and TRBJ2-1; 10 positions match TRBD2. CDR3 size: 14 residues. V trimming: 6 bases; J trimming: 6 bases; junction bases outside the gene matches: 8. CDR1 DFQATT and CDR2 SNEGSKA come from the germline V gene (reference sequence). The CDR3 DNA sequence: TGCAGTGCGCTCGGGACTAGCGCGTCCAATGAGCAGTTCTTC. Amino acid sequence: CSALGTSASNEQFF.

This clonotype showed up many times. V is TRBV21-1 and J is TRBJ2-3; TRBD1 reflects the table's D call only, with no check against the DNA. TRBV21-1 is termed a pseudogene. CDR3 length equals 16 residues. The CDR3 loop is CASSKGPGGSTDTQYF. The CDR3 nucleotides read TGTGCCAGCAGCAAAGGTCCGGGGGGCAGCACAGATACGCAGTATTTT.

The rearrangement joins TRBV29-1 to TRBJ2-7; TRBD1 matches 10 bases. The length of the CDR3 is 17 residues. Germline lookup yields CDR1 SQVTM and CDR2 ANQGSEA. V was clipped by 4 bases and J by 4 bases; unmatched bases: 16. CDR3 amino acids: CSVVKGQGPRVEYEQYF. For the CDR3, the DNA is TGCAGCGTTGTAAAGGGACAGGGGCCCCGTGTGGAGTACGAGCAGTACTTC.

This clonotype was detected many times. The chain employs TRBV11-2 and TRBJ2-1; 9 nucleotides line up with TRBD2. The CDR3 runs to 18 residues. J lost 7 bases, V lost 5 bases, and 18 bases had no gene match. Germline V gene lookup returns CDR1 SGHAT and CDR2 FQNNGV. CDR3 nucleotides: TGTGCCAGCAGCCCCCTCCTTGGTAGCGGGAGAGCTCATAATGAGCAGTTCTTC. This codes for CASSPLLGSGRAHNEQFF.

At least ten counts were recorded for this clonotype. The chain joins TRBV28 to TRBJ2-4; no definite D call. Trimming cost V 3 bases and J 6 bases, with 3 bases left between them. From germline, CDR1 is MDHEN and CDR2 SYDVKM. This CDR3 has 11 residues. The CDR3 sequence: CASSLGNIQYF. The CDR3 nucleotides are TGTGCCAGCAGTTTGGGAAACATTCAGTACTTC.

The chain combines TRBV6-5 with TRBJ2-1, with 9 bases identical to TRBD2. The V and J ends lost 2 bases and 1 base, in that order; junction bases with no gene match: 6. The CDR3 spans 17 residues. Germline V gene lookup returns CDR1 MNHEY and CDR2 SVGAGI. This CDR3 is CASSYERTSESYNEQFF. CDR3 DNA: TGTGCCAGCAGTTACGAGAGGACTAGCGAATCCTACAATGAGCAGTTCTTC.

In its sample, this clonotype was seen many times. V gene TRBV4-2 combines with J gene TRBJ2-7; the match to TRBD2 covers 10 bases. CDR1 is LGHNA and CDR2 is YNFKEQ in the germline V gene. The trim removed 1 base at V and 2 bases at J, leaving 5 bases unmatched. The CDR3 loop spans 16 amino acids. DNA of the CDR3: TGTGCCAGCAGCCAAGTTCTAGCGGGAGCAGCCTACGAGCAGTACTTC. Its translation: CASSQVLAGAAYEQYF.

The DNA for the CDR3 is TGTGCCAGTAGTGTTATCAGGGGTACCGGGGAGCTGTTTTTT. It codes for CASSVIRGTGELFF. V is TRBV19 and J is TRBJ2-2; the D gene is possibly TRBD1 (6 bases). This CDR3 is 14 amino acids long. V lost 5 bases and J lost 5, with 12 bases in between. The V gene's germline CDR1 is LNHDA and CDR2 SQIVND (reference sequence).

The chain recombines TRBV5-5 with TRBJ1-1; no reliable D call. V was shortened by 2 bases and J by 0 bases, with 5 bases between the two germline ends. Germline V gene lookup returns CDR1 SGHKS and CDR2 YYEKEE (reference sequence). The CDR3 sequence is 13 residues long. CDR3 amino acids: CASSFDLNTEAFF. In DNA, the CDR3 is TGTGCCAGCAGCTTCGACCTGAACACTGAAGCTTTCTTT. The full variable domain, completed using reference TRBV5-5 and TRBJ1-1, is DAGVTQSPTHLIKTRGQQVTLRCSPISGHKSVSWYQQVLGQGPQFIFQYYEKEERGRGNFPDRFSARQFPNYSSELNVNALLLGDSALYLCASSFDLNTEAFFGQGTRLTVV.

In this sample, this clonotype turned up a few times. The chain employs TRBV27 and TRBJ2-7, with D possibly matching TRBD1 (6 bases). The V end was cut by 6 bases, the J end by 2 bases, with 11 bases between. The CDR3 extends over 13 amino acids. Germline CDR1 reads MNHEY; CDR2 reads SMNVEV (reference sequence). As DNA, the CDR3 is TGTGCCAGCAGCGGACAGCTCACCTACGAGCAGTACTTC. This encodes CASSGQLTYEQYF.

This clonotype was counted ten times or more. V gene TRBV28 combines with J gene TRBJ2-5, with 7 nucleotides matching TRBD2. The CDR3 covers 13 residues. Germline CDR1 is MDHEN and CDR2 is SYDVKM. J gave up 5 bases and V 2 bases, and 2 bases lay outside the gene matches. CDR3 amino acids: CASSLPSGETQYF. DNA for the CDR3: TGTGCCAGCAGTTTACCTAGCGGTGAGACCCAGTACTTC.

This chain joins TRBV29-1 and TRBJ1-4; D possibly corresponds to TRBD1 (5 bases). Germline V gene sequence: CDR1 SQVTM, CDR2 ANQGSEA. The V and J ends lost 0 bases and 5 bases respectively, with 10 bases between them. The CDR3 contains 14 residues. The CDR3 DNA is TGCAGCGTTGAAGAACGGGGGGTAAATGAAAAACTGTTTTTT. Translated: CSVEERGVNEKLFF.

This clonotype was seen only a few times. The genes are TRBV20-1 and TRBJ1-4; maybe TRBD1 (5 bases). The length of the CDR3 is 12 residues. Germline CDR1 reads DFQATT; CDR2 reads SNEGSKA (reference sequence). Between the trimmed V and J ends, which lost 6 bases and 4 bases, there was a span of 9 bases. The DNA for the CDR3 is TGCAGTGCCAGGAGGGGTAATGAAAAACTGTTTTTT. It specifies CSARRGNEKLFF.

This clonotype showed up just a few times. This chain uses TRBV19 with TRBJ2-7; D could derive from TRBD1 or TRBD2 (5 bases each). CDR3 size: 15 residues. CDR1 LNHDA and CDR2 SQIVND come from the germline V gene (reference sequence). The V end was cut by 2 bases, the J end by 2 bases, with 13 bases between. This CDR3 is CASSISGQGAYEQYF. The CDR3 nucleotides are TGTGCCAGTAGTATAAGCGGCCAGGGAGCCTACGAGCAGTACTTC.

The chain uses TRBV12-3 or TRBV12-4 and TRBJ2-1; unclear D gene. Trimming cost V 3 bases and J 4 bases, with 7 bases left between them. There are 13 residues in the CDR3. The CDR3 loop reads CASSFETYNEQFF. Here the CDR3 DNA reads TGTGCCAGCAGTTTTGAAACTTACAATGAGCAGTTCTTC.

This rearrangement joins TRBV19 to TRBJ2-7; no firm D call. Between the trimmed V and J ends, which lost 3 bases and 2 bases, there was a span of 5 bases. The length of the CDR3 is 12 residues. The germline V gene encodes CDR1 LNHDA and CDR2 SQIVND (reference sequence). This CDR3 is CASSIDPYEQYF. The CDR3 DNA reads as TGTGCCAGTAGTATTGACCCCTACGAGCAGTACTTC.

This clonotype has only a few counts. The genes are TRBV20-1 and TRBJ2-4, with D unclear. This CDR3 contains 14 residues. Trimming shortened V by 5 bases and J by 0 bases, and 11 bases separated the two germline ends. Germline V gives CDR1 DFQATT, CDR2 SNEGSKA (reference sequence). The chain's CDR3 is CSASQELAKNIQYF. The DNA for the CDR3 is TGCAGTGCTTCCCAGGAGCTAGCCAAAAACATTCAGTACTTC.

This clonotype has only a few counts. J is TRBJ2-1 and V is TRBV7-2, with 12 bases matching TRBD1. Germline CDR1 SGHTA, CDR2 FQGNSA. The CDR3 sequence is 14 residues long. The trim removed 5 bases at V and 9 bases at J, leaving 5 bases unmatched. The CDR3 region is CASSPGTGGVEQFF. The CDR3 nucleotides read TGTGCCAGCAGCCCGGGGACAGGGGGCGTTGAGCAGTTCTTC. The full variable domain, completed using reference TRBV7-2 and TRBJ2-1, is GAGVSQSPSNKVTEKGKDVELRCDPISGHTALYWYRQSLGQGLEFLIYFQGNSAPDKSGLPSDRFSAERTGGSVSTLTIQRTQQEDSAVYLCASSPGTGGVEQFFGPGTRLTVL.